The following is a T cell receptor beta chain sequence with its context. Its antigen is not identified. The CDR3 is 12 amino acids. CDR1 is DFQATT and CDR2 is SNEGSKA in the germline V gene (reference sequence). V was pared by 3 bases and J by 4 bases, with 9 bases between. Some clones are missing from TCRdb's copy, which holds only in-frame ones; the method was immunoSEQ multiplex PCR. The sample consists of roughly 140,000 clones, less than 95% of them appearing once. This record comes from a study of T cell responses to AZD1222 COVID-19 vaccine. Broader study findings: At 160-218 and 743-854, vaccine-associated CD4 TCRs were dominant, and they spanned spike. Clonal diversity may have been underestimated, and the donors were mostly white British, with more females than males.

The rearrangement links TRBV20-1 to TRBJ1-1; D gene unclear. This sequence was found in an adult in good health. The input for sequencing was peripheral blood, taken on day 0 of AZD1222 vaccination. CDR3 DNA: TGCAGTGCTAGTGTGGGCGGCACTGAAGCTTTCTTT. Translating it yields CSASVGGTEAFF.